Listed below are T cell receptor beta chains from one sample, sequenced in a study of blood T cell repertoires in COVID-19. Repertoires were generated with immunoSEQ multiplex PCR, while TCRdb's copy carries only in-frame clones and drops some. The sample lists 400,000 or so clones, 85% to 90% occurring once. Sequencing used peripheral blood. Source of these receptors: a human donor in a cohort sampled during active COVID-19. Both conserved end residues are part of each CDR3. The D gene is left open where the match is weak. The listing skips clone size in some rows; elsewhere it reads once, few, many or a size class.

14	TRBJ1-4	TRBD1	NA	TRBV18	TGTGCCAGCTCGCTCAGGGGGCTTGGAGAAAAACTGTTTTTT	CASSLRGLGEKLFF
14	TRBJ2-1	TRBD1	few	TRBV19	TGTGCCAGTACGACAGGGGGCTCCTACAATGAGCAGTTCTTC	CASTTGGSYNEQFF
17	TRBJ2-2	TRBD1	few	TRBV4-2	TGTGCCAGCAGCCAAGTTTTAGGGACAGGGGGGACCGGGGAGCTGTTTTTT	CASSQVLGTGGTGELFF
14	TRBJ1-4	NA	NA	TRBV10-3	TGTGCCATCAGTGAGGAGTCCAATAATGAAAAACTGTTTTTT	CAISEESNNEKLFF
15	TRBJ2-1	TRBD2	NA	TRBV7-3	TGTGCCAGCAGCTTATCACTAGCGGCTTACAATGAGCAGTTCTTC	CASSLSLAAYNEQFF
13	TRBJ2-5	NA	NA	TRBV4-1	TGCGCCAGCAGCTCCGCAGTCTCGGAGACCCAGTACTTC	CASSSAVSETQYF
18	TRBJ2-3	TRBD1	NA	TRBV11-2	TGTGCCAGCAGCTTAAGGACAGGGGCCTTACCCAGCACAGATACGCAGTATTTT	CASSLRTGALPSTDTQYF
15	TRBJ1-2	NA	NA	TRBV4-1	TGCGCCAGCAGCCAAGATCAAAGGGGTTTAAAGGGCTACACCTTC	CASSQDQRGLKGYTF
15	TRBJ1-6	TRBD1	NA	TRBV6-5	TGTGCCAGCAGCCCCGGGACAGGGCTCAGTTCACCCCTCCACTTT	CASSPGTGLSSPLHF
15	TRBJ1-2	TRBD1	NA	TRBV4-1	TGCGCCAGCAGCGCGCCGGGACAGACAACCTATGGCTACACCTTC	CASSAPGQTTYGYTF
17	TRBJ2-2	NA	NA	TRBV4-2	TGTGCCAGCAGCCAAGCCCTAACGGGGGTGAACACCGGGGAGCTGTTTTTT	CASSQALTGVNTGELFF
15	TRBJ2-5	NA	NA	TRBV5-1	TGCGCCAGCAGCTTGGCCGTAGGGGTCCAAGAGACCCAGTACTTC	CASSLAVGVQETQYF
16	TRBJ1-2	NA	NA	TRBV27	TGTGCCAGCCGAGTTAGGGGAGGACGAGGGAACTATGGCTACACCTTC	CASRVRGGRGNYGYTF
14	TRBJ2-7	TRBD1	NA	TRBV3-1/TRBV3-2	TGTGCCAGCAGCCAAGGACAGGGTATGACCGAGCAGTACTTC	CASSQGQGMTEQYF
13	TRBJ1-5	NA	NA	TRBV3-1/TRBV3-2	TGTGCCAGCAGCCCGCAGGGGAAACAGCCCCAGCATTTT	CASSPQGKQPQHF
15	TRBJ2-3	TRBD2	NA	TRBV5-1	TGCGCCAGCAGCGTGGGCAGCGGGAGCCCAGATACGCAGTATTTT	CASSVGSGSPDTQYF
14	TRBJ2-1	TRBD1	NA	TRBV16	TGTGCCAGCAGCCCTGTGACAGGGGGCGATGAGCAGTTCTTC	CASSPVTGGDEQFF
12	TRBJ1-5	NA	NA	TRBV19	TGTGCCAGTACCTCCAGAGGTCAGCCCCAGCATTTT	CASTSRGQPQHF
16	TRBJ2-7	TRBD1	NA	TRBV19	TGTGCCAGTAGTCCCCTTCCGGGACAGGGTCTCTACGAGCAGTACTTC	CASSPLPGQGLYEQYF
15	TRBJ2-2	NA	once	TRBV5-1	TGCGCCAGCAGCGTAACCTCAACAGGGTCCGGGGAGCTGTTTTTT	CASSVTSTGSGELFF
16	TRBJ2-7	NA	NA	TRBV2	TGTGCCAGCAGTGAATTGGGTGGGACTTTAGACTACGAGCAGTACTTC	CASSELGGTLDYEQYF
13	TRBJ1-2	TRBD1	NA	TRBV7-9	TGTGCCAGCAGCGTTCAAGGACAGGGACGGCCTTTCTTC	CASSVQGQGRPFF
11	TRBJ2-7	NA	NA	TRBV20-1	TGCAGTGTAGTCCCCCCCAACGAGCAGTACTTC	CSVVPPNEQYF
17	TRBJ2-3	TRBD2	NA	TRBV27	TGTGCCAGCAGTGAACGTAAACTAGCGGGAGTTGGGTATACGCAGTATTTT	CASSERKLAGVGYTQYF
14	TRBJ1-5	TRBD1	NA	TRBV19	TGTGCCAGTATGACAGGGGTTCGCAATCAGCCCCAGCATTTT	CASMTGVRNQPQHF
13	TRBJ1-2	NA	NA	TRBV19	TGTGCCAGTAGTACTCCAGGGAAAGACGGCTACACCTTC	CASSTPGKDGYTF
13	TRBJ1-2	NA	NA	TRBV5-6	TGTGCCAGCAGTATGGCGGGGGTCTATGGCTACACCTTC	CASSMAGVYGYTF
13	TRBJ1-1	NA	NA	TRBV2	TGTGCCAGCAGTTTACAGGGCTACACTGAAGCTTTCTTT	CASSLQGYTEAFF
14	TRBJ2-7	NA	NA	TRBV5-1	TGCGCCAGCAGCTTCAGCCCGGGGTCAGGTGAGCAGTACTTC	CASSFSPGSGEQYF
15	TRBJ2-1	TRBD2	NA	TRBV27	TGTGCCAGCAGTTTGGAGCGGGAGACAAACAATGAGCAGTTCTTC	CASSLERETNNEQFF
11	TRBJ2-1	NA	NA	TRBV7-3	TGTGCCAGCAGCTCAGAGGGTGAGCAGTTCTTC	CASSSEGEQFF
16	TRBJ1-1	TRBD1	NA	TRBV27	TGTGCCAGCAGTCCCCCGACAGGGGTGACGAACACTGAAGCTTTCTTT	CASSPPTGVTNTEAFF
15	TRBJ1-1	TRBD1	NA	TRBV15	TGTGCCACCAGCAGAGATCCAGGGGGCAACACTGAAGCTTTCTTT	CATSRDPGGNTEAFF
16	TRBJ2-3	NA	NA	TRBV4-2	TGTGCCAGCAGCCAAGAACTCTATCCCAGCACAGATACGCAGTATTTT	CASSQELYPSTDTQYF
15	TRBJ1-6	NA	NA	TRBV10-3	TGTGCCATCAGTGGCGCGCGGGGCGATAATTCACCCCTCCACTTT	CAISGARGDNSPLHF
16	TRBJ1-1	TRBD1	NA	TRBV5-1	TGCGCCAGCAGCTTGGAAGGGACAGTTTCGAACACTGAAGCTTTCTTT	CASSLEGTVSNTEAFF
16	TRBJ1-6	TRBD1	NA	TRBV27	TGTGCCAGCAGTTCCCGGGCAGGGGGCCATAATTCACCCCTCCACTTT	CASSSRAGGHNSPLHF
17	TRBJ2-2	NA	NA	TRBV7-3	TGTGCCAGCAGACTTCGGGTCGGCAGCCGATGGGCCGGGGAGCTGTTTTTT	CASRLRVGSRWAGELFF
17	TRBJ2-3	TRBD2	NA	TRBV10-2	TGCGCCAGCAGGGGACTAGCGGGAGAGGTGAGCACAGATACGCAGTATTTT	CASRGLAGEVSTDTQYF
17	TRBJ2-1	TRBD2	once	TRBV4-1	TGCGCCAGCAGCCCCCGGACTAGCGGAAGGGGATTGGGTGAGCAGTTCTTC	CASSPRTSGRGLGEQFF
19	TRBJ1-6	NA	NA	TRBV7-6	TGTGCCAGCAGCTTACAAGAGGAGGGGCGAAGCTCCTATAATTCACCCCTCCACTTT	CASSLQEEGRSSYNSPLHF
13	TRBJ1-4	NA	NA	TRBV3-1/TRBV3-2	TGTGCCAGCAGCCAATACGGCGGTGAAAAACTGTTTTTT	CASSQYGGEKLFF
18	TRBJ1-3	NA	NA	TRBV19	TGTGCCAGTAGTCGCATCGCGGGGGGCGGTAACTCTGGAAACACCATATATTTT	CASSRIAGGGNSGNTIYF
20	TRBJ2-1	TRBD2	NA	TRBV13	TGTGCCAGCAGCCTCCAACGGGGACTAGCGGGGGGGAGCTCCTACAATGAGCAGTTCTTC	CASSLQRGLAGGSSYNEQFF
17	TRBJ1-4	NA	NA	TRBV2	TGTGCCAGCAGTGAACCGTTGTGGGGATCGGGAGATGAAAAACTGTTTTTT	CASSEPLWGSGDEKLFF
13	TRBJ2-5	TRBD1	NA	TRBV27	TGTGCCAGCAGATCCGGGACAGAAGAGACCCAGTACTTC	CASRSGTEETQYF
13	TRBJ1-2	NA	NA	TRBV6-2/TRBV6-3	TGTGCCAGCAGACCTGACAGCCCCTATGGCTACACCTTC	CASRPDSPYGYTF
17	TRBJ2-2	TRBD2	NA	TRBV9	TGTGCCAGCAGCGTGGAACTAGCGGGAGGGGACACCGGGGAGCTGTTTTTT	CASSVELAGGDTGELFF